The 20 T cell receptor beta chains presented below share a single source sample, sequenced in a study of blood T cell repertoires in COVID-19. Clones were sequenced by immunoSEQ multiplex PCR, and TCRdb holds only the in-frame ones, with some missing. This sample has about 160,000 clones; approximately 81% occur once, and the top ten carry roughly 18%. Sequencing was done on a sample of PBMCs or T cells enriched from blood (not recorded which). Every receptor here comes from a man aged 60 to 69 who had recovered from COVID-19.

This clone has just one count. The chain couples TRBV7-2 to TRBJ1-5, with TRBD1 matching 7 bases. The CDR3 extends over 13 amino acids. Per germline, CDR1 SGHTA and CDR2 FQGNSA. J lost 7 bases, V lost 4 bases, and 4 bases had no gene match. The CDR3 sequence is CASSSHRGQPQHF. CDR3 sequence (DNA): TGTGCCAGCAGCTCCCACAGGGGACAGCCCCAGCATTTT.

The chain recombines TRBV29-1 with TRBJ2-2, with D possibly TRBD1 on 6 matching bases. In germline, CDR1 is SQVTM, CDR2 ANQGSEA. The CDR3 spans 12 residues. Trimming removed 7 bases at V and 7 bases at J, with 13 bases between. In nucleotides, the CDR3 is TGCAGCGCCCTACAGGGAAACGGGGAGCTGTTTTTT. Encoded protein: CSALQGNGELFF.

V usage is TRBV18 and J usage is TRBJ2-1; weak D call: TRBD2 (7 bases). V was pared by 8 bases and J by 0 bases, with 23 bases between. From germline, CDR1 is KGHSH and CDR2 LQKENI. CDR3 length: 18 residues. This CDR3 reads CASATPSAGASSYNEQFF. The CDR3 DNA reads as TGTGCCAGCGCCACCCCGTCGGCGGGGGCAAGCTCCTACAATGAGCAGTTCTTC. The complete variable domain, with remaining parts taken from reference TRBV18 and TRBJ2-1, reads NAGVMQNPRHLVRRRGQEARLRCSPMKGHSHVYWYRQLPEEGLKFMVYLQKENIIDESGMPKERFSAEFPKEGPSILRIQQVVRGDSAAYFCASATPSAGASSYNEQFFGPGTRLTVL.

The rearrangement joins TRBV24-1 to TRBJ2-7, with TRBD1 matching over 9 bases. V was pared by 2 bases and J by 3 bases, with 4 bases of the junction left unmatched. Germline values: CDR1 KGHDR, CDR2 SFDVKD. The CDR3 is 15 residues long. CDR3 in amino acids: CATSDSGTGNYEQYF. CDR3 bases: TGTGCCACCAGTGATTCCGGGACAGGGAACTACGAGCAGTACTTC.

This clone was observed a handful of times. The gene calls are TRBV5-6 and TRBJ1-1; D is possibly TRBD1 (6 bases). With 0 bases removed from V and 5 bases from J, the gap between germline ends came to 11 bases. The CDR3 extends over 14 amino acids. Germline CDR1 reads SGHDT; CDR2 reads YYEEEE. For the CDR3, the DNA is TGTGCCAGCAGCTTGGGGACAGCGGGGACTGAAGCTTTCTTT. Its protein product is CASSLGTAGTEAFF.

The J gene is TRBJ1-1, the V gene TRBV5-1; 7 nucleotides line up with TRBD1. Germline CDR1 is SGHRS and CDR2 is YFSETQ. V trimming: 6 bases; J trimming: 1 base; junction bases outside the gene matches: 3. This CDR3 comprises 13 residues. CDR3 loop: CASNDRANTEAFF. In DNA, the CDR3 is TGCGCCAGCAACGACAGGGCGAACACTGAAGCTTTCTTT.

This rearrangement joins TRBV2 to TRBJ2-3, with a weak D call TRBD2 (7 bases). The germline V gene has CDR1 SNHLY and CDR2 FYNNEI. V was cut by 6 bases and J by 1 base, with 17 bases left in between. CDR3 length: 16 amino acids. The CDR3 region is CASSPGGRGRTDTQYF. The CDR3 DNA sequence: TGTGCCAGCAGCCCCGGGGGGCGGGGCCGCACAGATACGCAGTATTTT.

The chain has TRBV7-8 and TRBJ2-1, with TRBD2 matching 8 bases. Germline V CDR1 and CDR2: SGHVS, FQNEAQ. This CDR3 comprises 17 residues. V trimming: 2 bases; J trimming: 0 bases; junction bases outside the gene matches: 6. The CDR3 region is CASSLLSGGGSYNEQFF. The CDR3 nucleotides are TGTGCCAGCAGCTTACTCAGCGGGGGAGGCTCCTACAATGAGCAGTTCTTC.

This chain links TRBV7-2 with TRBJ2-6; D is unresolved. V dropped 8 bases and J dropped 1 base, with 6 bases sitting between them. The CDR3 totals 13 residues. CDR1 and CDR2 from the germline V gene are SGHTA and FQGNSA. The CDR3, as DNA: TGTGCCAGCCGAGTTTCTGGGGCCAACGTCCTGACTTTC. It codes for CASRVSGANVLTF.

The rearrangement links TRBV5-4 to TRBJ2-1, with TRBD2 matching over 10 bases. Germline loops: CDR1 SGHNT, CDR2 YYREEE (reference sequence). There are 15 residues in the CDR3. V dropped 3 bases and J dropped 8; count of bases not matched to a gene: 8. The CDR3, as DNA: TGTGCCAGCAGCTATAGCGGGGGGAAGGGCGATGAGCAGTTCTTC. Translating it yields CASSYSGGKGDEQFF.

CDR3 DNA: TGTGCCTGGGGGGAGGGGAGGATCGTCGGGTCCACAGATACGCAGTATTTT. Translated, it gives CAWGEGRIVGSTDTQYF. The J gene is TRBJ2-3, the V gene TRBV30; TRBD2 matches at 7 bases. In germline, CDR1 is GTSNPN, CDR2 SVGIG (reference sequence). The CDR3 has 17 amino acids. V was clipped by 5 bases and J by 2 bases; unmatched bases: 16.

The V call is TRBV5-8, the J call TRBJ1-6; D is undetermined. This CDR3 is built from 12 residues. V was trimmed by 3 bases and J by 7 bases, leaving 5 bases between them. Per the germline V gene, CDR1 is SGHTS and CDR2 is YDEGEE. The CDR3 spells CASSSRNSPLHF. For the CDR3, the DNA is TGTGCCAGCAGCTCGCGGAATTCACCCCTCCACTTT.

The gene calls are TRBV5-1 and TRBJ2-1; TRBD2 aligns across 12 bases. The germline CDR1 and CDR2 sequences are SGHRS and YFSETQ. Trimming at V came to 0 bases and at J to 9 bases, leaving 7 bases not matched to a gene. This CDR3 is built from 16 residues. This CDR3 reads CASSLGASGRASEQFF. The DNA for the CDR3 is TGCGCCAGCAGCTTGGGGGCTAGCGGGAGGGCTAGTGAGCAGTTCTTC.

The sample holds one count of this clone. Other nucleotide sequences in the sample specify the same CDR3. V gene TRBV19 combines with J gene TRBJ1-5; TRBD1 aligns across 9 bases. Trimming removed 4 bases from V and 4 bases from J; junction bases left unmatched: 2. The germline V gene encodes CDR1 LNHDA and CDR2 SQIVND (reference sequence). This CDR3 is 14 amino acids long. For the CDR3, the DNA is TGTGCCAGTAGTACGGACAGGGGAAATCAGCCCCAGCATTTT. It is translated as CASSTDRGNQPQHF.

The chain is built from TRBV6-2 or TRBV6-3 and TRBJ1-6; D remains ambiguous. Germline CDR1 reads MNHEY; CDR2 reads SVGEGT. This CDR3 spans 14 amino acids. Trimming cost V 2 bases and J 7 bases, with 9 bases left between them. CDR3 region: CASSYLGRNSPLHF. CDR3 DNA sequence: TGTGCCAGCAGTTACCTAGGGAGAAATTCACCCCTCCACTTT.

This clone has a single count. V and J are TRBV3-1 (or the pseudogene TRBV3-2) and TRBJ2-5; no firm D call. The CDR3 totals 12 residues. Germline lookup yields CDR1 LGHDT and CDR2 YNNKEL (reference sequence). V was trimmed by 3 bases and J by 3 bases, leaving 5 bases between them. CDR3 sequence (DNA): TGTGCCAGCAGCCATACTGAAGAGACCCAGTACTTC. It encodes CASSHTEETQYF.

The chain carries TRBV23-1 and TRBJ2-5, with 11 bases aligning to TRBD2. TRBV23-1 counts as an open reading frame of uncertain function. After removal of 0 bases from V and 4 bases from J, the junction contained 7 bases not matched to a gene. The CDR3 extends over 17 amino acids. CDR3 sequence (DNA): TGCGCCAGCAGTCAATCGGAGACTAGCGGGAAGTTAGAGACCCAGTACTTC. It codes for CASSQSETSGKLETQYF.

The CDR3 DNA is TGTGCCAGCAGCGAGGCTAGCGGGAGCAGTAGTGAGCAGTTCTTC. Translation gives CASSEASGSSSEQFF. This chain joins TRBV6-5 and TRBJ2-1; 10 positions agree with TRBD2. CDR1 and CDR2 from the germline V gene are MNHEY and SVGAGI. The CDR3 totals 15 residues. The V segment lost 6 bases and the J segment 9 bases; nucleotides outside the gene matches: 11.

The CDR3 DNA follows: TGTGCCAGCAGCCTAGGGACAGGGGTATTCGGATCACCCCTCCACTTT. Encoded protein: CASSLGTGVFGSPLHF. V and J are TRBV28 and TRBJ1-6, with 10 bases that match TRBD1. Germline V gene data show CDR1 as MDHEN and CDR2 as SYDVKM. The length of the CDR3 is 16 residues. V shed 6 bases, J shed 10 bases, and the junction held 12 bases outside the gene matches.

This clone showed up many times. The V gene is TRBV2, the J gene TRBJ2-2; D unclear. Germline values: CDR1 SNHLY, CDR2 FYNNEI. V shed 4 bases and J shed 2 bases, with 11 bases lying between them. This CDR3 contains 15 residues. The CDR3: CASSVALANTGELFF. CDR3 sequence (DNA): TGTGCCAGCAGTGTAGCCCTGGCAAACACCGGGGAGCTGTTTTTT.